Given below is one T cell receptor (beta chain) in context. Its antigen remains unidentified. The data were taken from a study of shared clonotypes between healthy human individuals. Notes on the study in general: Deeper or shallower sequencing was expected to change how clonotypes are shared among donors.

Cells designated naive CD8 were CD45RO-negative and were positively selected for CCR7, with terminally differentiated effector memory CD45RA+ cells excluded. Among the donors, all were Caucasian adults who lived in Nashville, Tennessee. This CDR3 is built from 16 residues. Germline values: CDR1 SEHNR, CDR2 FQNEAQ (reference sequence). The V gene end was trimmed by 5 bases and the J gene end by 2 bases; junction bases not matched to a gene: 8. The protocol was immunoSEQ multiplex PCR, while the TCRdb copy is restricted to in-frame clones and leaves out a portion. The sample consists of some 2.1 million clones, just over 90% of them appearing once.

The sequenced material came from naive CD8+ T cells from PBMCs. The chain joins TRBV7-9 to TRBJ2-7; TRBD2 agrees at 11 bases. The TCR originated in a man between 18 and 35 years old in good health. Some clones in this sample may be carry-over from other donors' samples. Here the CDR3 reads CASSGGTSGAPYEQYF. For the CDR3, the DNA is TGTGCCAGCAGCGGCGGGACTAGCGGAGCCCCCTACGAGCAGTACTTC.